This record covers a single T cell receptor (beta chain). This entry is derived from a study of cytomegalovirus exposure and HLA in healthy donors. Vbeta (60) and Jbeta (13) primers were used in the PCR. Assay: immunoSEQ multiplex PCR; the TCRdb copy retains only in-frame clones and omits some. This sample carries over 140,000 clones, 80% of them seen once, and the ten largest clones take about 2.2%. The receptor was isolated from a man aged 50 to 60 in good health and CMV-seronegative. The specimen was PBMCs.

CDR3 nucleotides: TGTGCCAGCAGTGACTCAGGCGGGGGAGGCGGCTACACCTTC. Encoded protein: CASSDSGGGGGYTF. This sequence joins TRBV6-4 and TRBJ1-2; D might be TRBD1 (5 bases). V was cut by 0 bases and J by 8 bases, with 13 bases left in between. The CDR3 length is 14 residues. The germline CDR1 and CDR2 sequences are MRHNA and SNTAGT.